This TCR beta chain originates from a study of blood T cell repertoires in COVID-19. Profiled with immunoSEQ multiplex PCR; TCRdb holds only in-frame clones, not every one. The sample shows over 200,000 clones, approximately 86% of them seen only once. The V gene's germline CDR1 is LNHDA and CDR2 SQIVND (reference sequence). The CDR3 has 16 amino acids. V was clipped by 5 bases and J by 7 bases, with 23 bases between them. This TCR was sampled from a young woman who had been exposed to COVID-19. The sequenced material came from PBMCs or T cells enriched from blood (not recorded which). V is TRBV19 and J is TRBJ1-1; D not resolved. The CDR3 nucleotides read TGTGCCAGTAGTGCCAACCGGGCGGGGAGTGTGGATGAAGCTTTCTTT. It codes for CASSANRAGSVDEAFF. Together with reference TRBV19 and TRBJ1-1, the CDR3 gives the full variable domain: DGGITQSPKYLFRKEGQNVTLSCEQNLNHDAMYWYRQDPGQGLRLIYYSQIVNDFQKGDIAEGYSVSREKKESFPLTVTSAQKNPTAFYLCASSANRAGSVDEAFFGQGTRLTVV.